Presented here are 24 T cell receptor beta chains from one specimen sequenced in a study of tissue T cells after allogeneic stem cell transplantation. Here immunoSEQ multiplex PCR was the method, and the copy in TCRdb shows in-frame clones only, minus some. The data contain about 21,000 clones, around 63% of them singletons. The material sequenced was blood. Receptor source: a female BALB/c mouse in good health. The mouse strain carries the MHC haplotype H2-d.

Note on this clone: Genes and germline come from the mouse. The read terminates 1 residue before the CDR3 end, so the remaining end is supplied by the germline J gene. Other DNA sequences in the sample encode the same CDR3. This chain uses TRBV4 with TRBJ2-5, with no clear D. CDR3 size: 11 residues. V was pared by 3 bases and J by 6 bases, with 4 bases between. Germline CDR1 and CDR2: LGHDT and YNNKQL (reference sequence). The part of the CDR3 DNA that was read is TGTGCCAGCAGCTATAGGGACACCCAGTAC. Amino acid sequence: CASSYRDTQY. The CDR3 reads in full as CASSYRDTQYF.

As to this clone: The gene symbols are mouse symbols. Read sequence stops 1 residue before the CDR3 end, and the germline J gene provides the missing end. The chain employs TRBV13-2 and TRBJ2-4, with D unclear. The CDR3 spans 13 residues. V lost 2 bases, J lost 1 base, and 5 bases lay in between. Germline V CDR1 and CDR2: NNHNN, SYGAGS (reference sequence). Here the CDR3 reads CASGDIRQNTLYF. The part of the CDR3 DNA that was read is TGTGCCAGCGGTGACATCCGTCAAAACACCTTGTAC.

This clone was seen only a few times. Gene names follow the mouse nomenclature. Coverage ceases 1 residue before the CDR3 finishes, and the germline J gene fills in the end. This chain joins TRBV13-1 and TRBJ1-4; 7 bases are shared with TRBD1. The CDR3 is 15 amino acids. CDR1 is NSHNY, CDR2 SYGAGN, per germline. V was clipped by 3 bases and J by 0 bases; unmatched bases: 2. The CDR3 is CASSATGISNERLFF. CDR3 DNA (partial): TGTGCCAGCAGTGCGACAGGGATTTCCAACGAAAGATTATTT.

A word on this clone: Mouse germline and gene names are used. The CDR3 end lies 1 residue beyond the end of the read and is filled in from the germline J gene. V is TRBV13-2 and J is TRBJ1-4; 7 bases map to TRBD1. V was pared by 3 bases and J by 3 bases, with 2 bases of the junction left unmatched. The CDR3 is made up of 14 amino acids. CDR1 NNHNN and CDR2 SYGAGS come from the germline V gene (reference sequence). CDR3 amino acids: CASGAGTANERLFF. The DNA read from the CDR3 is TGTGCCAGCGGTGCCGGGACAGCCAACGAAAGATTATTT.

This clone was seen once. Germline and genes: mouse. The read terminates 1 residue ahead of where the CDR3 ends, so the germline J gene completes it. The V gene is TRBV20, the J gene TRBJ2-3, with D possibly matching TRBD2 (6 bases). The V and J ends lost 3 bases and 0 bases respectively, with 13 bases between them. The CDR3 is 15 residues long. Looked up from germline, CDR1 is GFQATS and CDR2 is STVNSAI. The covered CDR3 bases are TGTGGTGCTAGATCTGGGGTCGGTAGTGCAGAAACGCTGTAT. This codes for CGARSGVGSAETLY. The CDR3 in its entirety is CGARSGVGSAETLYF.

In regard to this clone: The genes and germline here are from mouse. Sequencing ends 1 residue short of the CDR3 end; the germline J gene provides the rest. V and J are TRBV13-2 and TRBJ2-2; TRBD2 is a possible D gene (7 bases). CDR1 is NNHNN, CDR2 SYGAGS, per germline (reference sequence). There are 14 residues in the CDR3. Trimming shortened V by 3 bases and J by 4 bases, and 10 bases separated the two germline ends. CDR3 bases read: TGTGCCAGCGGTGGGGGGGCAGGCACCGGGCAGCTCTAC. It encodes CASGGGAGTGQLY. The whole CDR3 sequence is CASGGGAGTGQLYF.

Worth noting for this clone: Mouse germline and gene names are used. The CDR3: CASSQDGTDSNERLFF. CDR3 bases read: TGTGCCAGCAGCCAAGACGGGACAGATTCCAACGAAAGATTATTT. V usage is TRBV5 and J usage is TRBJ1-4; 7 nucleotides align to TRBD1. The observed sequence ends 1 residue before the CDR3 terminus, with the missing tail filled in from the germline J gene. The length of the CDR3 is 16 residues. From germline, CDR1 is LGHNA and CDR2 YNLKQL (reference sequence). Trimming at V came to 0 bases and at J to 1 base, leaving 2 bases not matched to a gene.

This clone has a single count. Gene names are mouse gene names. The sequenced fragment ends 1 residue before the CDR3 boundary, so the rest is inferred from the germline J gene. The chain links TRBV13-3 to TRBJ2-5; D possibly corresponds to TRBD1 (6 bases). Germline-derived CDR1 and CDR2 are NNHDY and SYVADS. V was cut by 2 bases and J by 2 bases, with 9 bases left in between. This CDR3 is 14 amino acids long. Incomplete CDR3 DNA: TGTGCCAGCAGTGACCGGGACACCCAAGACACCCAGTAC. As protein: CASSDRDTQDTQY. The entire CDR3 reads CASSDRDTQDTQYF.

The count of this clone is one. Gene names are the mouse ones. The DNA ends 1 residue before the CDR3 does, and the rest of the CDR3 is filled in from the germline J gene. The J gene is TRBJ1-5, the V gene TRBV19; D is unclear. Germline values: CDR1 FNHDT, CDR2 SITEND (reference sequence). Trimming took off 1 base at V and 4 bases at J, with 6 bases between the two ends. The CDR3 extends over 13 amino acids. The sequenced CDR3 bases are TGTGCCAGCAGTATAAGGGAGAACCAGGCTCCGCTT. Protein: CASSIRENQAPL. Given in full, the CDR3 is CASSIRENQAPLF.

Note on this clone: The gene names given are mouse names. The read ends 1 residue before the CDR3 terminus; that terminus is restored from the germline J gene. The chain couples TRBV13-1 to TRBJ2-2, with D unclear. Trimming left V 0 bases short and J 1 base short, with 4 bases between. The CDR3 length is 14 residues. Per germline, CDR1 NSHNY and CDR2 SYGAGN. The CDR3 reads CASSDARNTGQLYF. CDR3 DNA, as far as it was read: TGTGCCAGCAGTGATGCTAGAAACACCGGGCAGCTCTAC.

There are a few counts of this clone. Gene names and germline refer to mouse. The read terminates 1 residue before the CDR3 end, so the remaining end is supplied by the germline J gene. V and J are TRBV2 and TRBJ1-4; D remains ambiguous. The CDR3 length is 15 residues. Per the germline V gene, CDR1 is LGHNA and CDR2 is YSYQKL. Trimming left V 3 bases short and J 0 bases short, with 8 bases between. The covered CDR3 bases are TGTGCCAGCAGCCACAGGACGGTTTCCAACGAAAGATTATTT. Residues: CASSHRTVSNERLF. The complete CDR3 reads CASSHRTVSNERLFF.

Notes on this clone: The genes are named according to mouse. The read terminates 1 residue ahead of where the CDR3 ends, so the germline J gene completes it. The gene calls are TRBV13-2 and TRBJ2-1; 7 nucleotides match TRBD1. The junction had 2 bases not matched to a gene; V was cut back by 3 bases and J by 2 bases. The CDR3 contains 14 residues. The germline CDR1 and CDR2 sequences are NNHNN and SYGAGS (reference sequence). The covered CDR3 bases are TGTGCCAGCGGTGGGGGACAGTACTATGCTGAGCAGTTC. Translated: CASGGGQYYAEQF. The whole CDR3 protein reads CASGGGQYYAEQFF.

This clone has only a few counts. Mouse gene names and germline throughout. The read finishes 1 residue shy of the CDR3 end, and the germline J gene is used to complete it. V is TRBV19 and J is TRBJ2-7; tentatively, D is TRBD1 or TRBD2 (5 bases each). The CDR3 runs to 14 residues. Trimming removed 0 bases from V and 2 bases from J, with 9 bases in between. Germline V lookup: CDR1 FNHDT, CDR2 SITEND (reference sequence). The CDR3 loop reads CASSIGGRAYEQYF. CDR3 DNA, as far as it was read: TGTGCCAGCAGTATAGGGGGGAGGGCCTATGAACAGTAC. The full variable domain, with the rest looked up from reference TRBV19 and TRBJ2-7, is GGIITQTPKFLIGQEGQKLTLKCQQNFNHDTMYWYRQDSGKGLRLIYYSITENDLQKGDLSEGYDASREKKSSFSLTVTSAQKNEMAVFLCASSIGGRAYEQYFGPGTRLTVL.

On this clone: Gene names denote mouse genes. The read ends 1 residue before the CDR3 terminus; that terminus is restored from the germline J gene. This chain links TRBV13-1 with TRBJ2-3, with 10 bases identical to TRBD2. The junction had 6 bases not matched to a gene; V was cut back by 0 bases and J by 2 bases. The germline V gene has CDR1 NSHNY and CDR2 SYGAGN. The CDR3 covers 17 residues. CDR3 residues: CASSDGAGGALAETLYF. Incomplete CDR3 DNA: TGTGCCAGCAGTGATGGGGCTGGGGGGGCGCTTGCAGAAACGCTGTAT.

Points on this clone: Gene names are mouse gene names. The read ends 1 residue before the CDR3 terminus; that terminus is restored from the germline J gene. The rearrangement joins TRBV13-1 to TRBJ2-7, with D possibly being TRBD1 (6 bases). CDR3 length: 14 amino acids. Trimming left V 5 bases short and J 0 bases short, with 12 bases between. Germline assignment: CDR1 NSHNY and CDR2 SYGAGN. The sequenced part of the CDR3 DNA is TGTGCCAGCAGGCCGGGACAAAGCTCCTATGAACAGTAC. Its translation is CASRPGQSSYEQY. The whole CDR3 sequence is CASRPGQSSYEQYF.

On this clone itself: Germline and genes here are mouse. The read falls 1 residue short of the CDR3 end, and the missing part is taken from the germline J gene. The rearrangement uses TRBV20 and TRBJ2-5, with 9 positions matching TRBD2. The junction had 3 bases not matched to a gene; V was cut back by 1 base and J by 1 base. The CDR3 consists of 15 residues. Per germline, CDR1 GFQATS and CDR2 STVNSAI. The CDR3 bases that were read are TGTGGTGCTAGGGTGGGGGGGCGCGACCAAGACACCCAGTAC. It encodes CGARVGGRDQDTQY. The complete CDR3 sequence is CGARVGGRDQDTQYF.

Only a few counts were recorded for this clone. The gene names here belong to mouse. The read terminates 1 residue before the CDR3 end, so the remaining end is supplied by the germline J gene. The chain uses TRBV4 and TRBJ2-7; D is uncertain. The V gene lost 5 bases and the J gene lost 3 bases, with 2 bases spanning the gap. The CDR3 is 10 amino acids. Germline V CDR1 and CDR2: LGHDT, YNNKQL (reference sequence). The CDR3 sequence is CASSNYEQYF. Partial CDR3 DNA: TGTGCCAGCAGCAACTATGAACAGTAC.

This clone showed up just a few times. Any gene name here is a mouse gene name. The read halts 1 residue ahead of the CDR3 end, with the missing end drawn from the germline J gene. The rearrangement links TRBV13-2 to TRBJ2-1; D is ambiguous. CDR3 size: 11 residues. The ends were cut back, 5 bases at V and 3 bases at J, with 3 bases in the middle. Per the germline V gene, CDR1 is NNHNN and CDR2 is SYGAGS (reference sequence). Partial CDR3 DNA: TGTGCCAGCGGGGTCTATGCTGAGCAGTTC. Translating it yields CASGVYAEQF. The full CDR3 protein is CASGVYAEQFF.

With respect to this clone: Sequence at one end of the junction differs from germline and may be a read error. The gene names here belong to mouse. The read comes to an end 1 residue before the CDR3 does, leaving the germline J gene to fill in the end. The same CDR3 can be traced to other DNA sequences in this sample. This chain joins TRBV14 and TRBJ1-4; 11 nucleotides match TRBD1. The CDR3 contains 14 residues. Per the germline V gene, CDR1 is SGHDT and CDR2 is FRDEAV. The sequenced part of the CDR3 DNA is TGTGCAAGCAGGGGGACAGGGGGCAACGAAAGATTATTT. Translation gives CASRGTGGNERLF. The full CDR3 protein is CASRGTGGNERLFF.

As concerns this clone: The germline and genes are mouse ones. The read falls 1 residue short of the CDR3 end, and the missing part is taken from the germline J gene. The gene calls are TRBV17 and TRBJ2-5; no firm D call. V lost 4 bases to trimming and J lost 6 bases, with 8 bases between them. This CDR3 contains 12 residues. In germline, CDR1 is MNHDT, CDR2 YYDKIL. The CDR3 loop is CASSKGFDTQYF. The part of the CDR3 DNA that was read is TGTGCTAGCAGTAAAGGGTTTGACACCCAGTAC.

Comments on this clone: Gene names are the mouse ones. Read coverage stops 1 residue before the CDR3 terminus; the germline J gene supplies the remainder. This rearrangement joins TRBV14 to TRBJ1-4; D is ambiguous. The V end was cut by 0 bases, the J end by 5 bases, with 2 bases between. Germline loops: CDR1 SGHDT, CDR2 FRDEAV. The length of the CDR3 is 12 residues. The CDR3 loop reads CASSFSNERLFF. The part of the CDR3 DNA that was read is TGTGCCAGCAGTTTCTCGAACGAAAGATTATTT.

This clone was seen a single time. The genes and germline here are from mouse. The DNA ends 1 residue before the CDR3 does, and the rest of the CDR3 is filled in from the germline J gene. The rearrangement links TRBV20 to TRBJ2-4; D perhaps matches TRBD1 (5 bases). The V end lost 0 bases, the J end lost 6 bases, and 13 bases lay between the germline ends. The CDR3 contains 14 residues. Looked up from germline, CDR1 is GFQATS and CDR2 is STVNSAI. CDR3 bases read: TGTGGTGCTAGGGATGGAGGGGTTGGGAACACCTTGTAC. Translation: CGARDGGVGNTLY. The entire CDR3 protein is CGARDGGVGNTLYF.

Concerning this clone: Genes here carry mouse names. The read ends 1 residue early relative to the CDR3; the germline J gene fills the gap. The rearrangement links TRBV30 to TRBJ2-5, with a tentative D call TRBD2 (6 bases). CDR1 is SQVVS, CDR2 ANEGSEA, per germline. Trimming took off 5 bases at V and 2 bases at J, with 8 bases between the two ends. The CDR3 runs to 12 residues. CDR3 residues: CSSLGGQDTQYF. The covered CDR3 bases are TGTAGTTCTCTTGGGGGCCAAGACACCCAGTAC.

In regard to this clone: Mouse gene names apply. CDR3 DNA, as far as it was read: TGTGCCAGCAGGAACAGGGCGGGCACAGAAGTCTTC. This encodes CASRNRAGTEVF. The CDR3 in its entirety is CASRNRAGTEVFF. The V call is TRBV13-3, the J call TRBJ1-1; weak D call: TRBD1 (6 bases). The read comes to an end 1 residue before the CDR3 does, leaving the germline J gene to fill in the end. The CDR3 is 13 amino acids. The V gene lost 5 bases and the J gene lost 4 bases, with 12 bases spanning the gap. The V gene's germline CDR1 is NNHDY and CDR2 SYVADS.